A single TCR beta chain is shown here with its context. It lacks a known antigen. No base quality information exists; no much larger clone differs at one position. From the cysteine up to the phenylalanine, the CDR3 has a length of 15 residues. CDR3 DNA only is kept here, 45 bases in frame from base 1. Germline trimming amounts to 5 bases on V and 4 bases on J, with 4 as the count of junction bases outside the gene matches. Taken from the germline V gene (reference sequence), the CDR1 and CDR2 loops are MNHEY and SMNVEV. Libraries were constructed by PCR. The sequencer was an Illumina HiSeq 2000. Starting from the raw public reads, TCRdb applied fastp trimming at Q25, assembled clones with MiXCR and retained in-frame beta chains. One record per CDR3 amino acid sequence lists the most common genes and DNA. For this sample there are over 20,000 distinct CDR3 sequences; roughly 32% appear just once. The biggest ten clones account for about 18% of the sample.

The data were taken from a study of tumor-infiltrating lymphocytes in oesophageal squamous cell carcinoma listed by TCRdb under 2016. Sequencing was carried out using esophageal tumor tissue. This clonotype originated in a female donor with esophageal squamous cell carcinoma. The chain was built from TRBV27 and TRBJ2-1, with TRBD1 identical over 11 junction bases. In nucleotide form, the sequence is TGTGCCAGCAGTAGAGGGACAGGGGGGTACAATGAGCAGTTCTTC. Its protein reads: CASSRGTGGYNEQFF.